Sequencing of this T cell receptor beta chain was carried out in a study of CD8 T cells in ankylosing spondylitis (dated by TCRdb to about 2017). Notes on the research overall: The study set out to find disease-linked TCR variants by profiling T cell receptor beta repertoires in ankylosing spondylitis patients and healthy donors. Samples of peripheral blood were taken, and for ankylosing spondylitis patients, synovial fluid was collected as well. The full study cohort comprised around 23 ankylosing spondylitis patients and approximately 100 healthy donors.

The study at large found these results: Significant enrichment of the disease-linked clones was reported in matched synovial fluid samples from ankylosing spondylitis patients. Some TCR beta motif variants had previously been reported in synovial fluid and blood of reactive arthritis patients, which suggested common disease-initiation mechanisms. A TCR beta motif of 7 or 8 highly homologous amino acid variants appeared characteristic of blood from ankylosing spondylitis patients. The disease-linked clones had a CD8+ phenotype and were found at relatively low frequencies in peripheral blood.

Sequencer: Illumina HiSeq 2500. Quantitative 5'-RACE with molecular barcodes was the method used to prepare the TCR beta libraries. Processing in the source paper ran as follows. A new computational method, built on a probabilistic model of VDJ rearrangement, was used to identify disease-linked TCR variants. Using fastp at Q25 and MiXCR, TCRdb reprocessed the public reads and kept productive beta chains. Every distinct CDR3 protein forms one entry, paired with its most common genes and DNA. Clone size and V and J calls follow TCRdb, not the original study. A total of roughly 180,000 distinct CDR3 sequences appear in this sample, 10% to 15% of them only once. Clones ranked in the top ten supply roughly 11% of the sample. Including the terminal cysteine and phenylalanine, the CDR3 comprises 16 residues. The entry retains the CDR3 DNA only, 48 bases that are in frame from base 1. Relative to germline, V is 4 bases shorter and J is 0 bases shorter, with 17 bases between their ends. The germline V gene specifies SGHRS as CDR1 and YFSETQ as CDR2.

As regards this clonotype: The clone's antigen remains unknown. It has no much larger one-base neighbor in the sample; base qualities were not kept.

The rearrangement combines TRBV5-1 with TRBJ2-7, with a weak D call of TRBD2 (5 bases match). This receptor was identified in a female donor with ankylosing spondylitis or in good health (not recorded which). Sequencing used blood, either unsorted or a sorted T cell fraction (not recorded which). CDR3 reads: CASSPSTDWSSYEQYF. The bases read TGCGCCAGCAGCCCCTCAACGGACTGGAGCTCCTACGAGCAGTACTTC.